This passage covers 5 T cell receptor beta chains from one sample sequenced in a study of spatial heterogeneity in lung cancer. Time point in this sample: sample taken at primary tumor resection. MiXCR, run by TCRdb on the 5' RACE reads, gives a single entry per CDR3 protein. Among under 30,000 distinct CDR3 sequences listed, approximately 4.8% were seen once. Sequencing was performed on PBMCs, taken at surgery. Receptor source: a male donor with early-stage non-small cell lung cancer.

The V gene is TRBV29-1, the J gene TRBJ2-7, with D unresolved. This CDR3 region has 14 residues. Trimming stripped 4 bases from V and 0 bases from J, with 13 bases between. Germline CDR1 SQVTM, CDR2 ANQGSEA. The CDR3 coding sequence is TGCAGCGTTGTACCGGGTTTCCCCTCCTACGAGCAGTACTTC. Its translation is CSVVPGFPSYEQYF.

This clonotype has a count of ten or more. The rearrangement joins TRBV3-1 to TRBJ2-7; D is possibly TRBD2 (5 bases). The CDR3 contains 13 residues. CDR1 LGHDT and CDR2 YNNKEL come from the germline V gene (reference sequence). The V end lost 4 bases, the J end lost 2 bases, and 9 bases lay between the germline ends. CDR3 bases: TGTGCCAGCAGCCGGGAGACAACCTACGAGCAGTACTTC. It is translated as CASSRETTYEQYF.

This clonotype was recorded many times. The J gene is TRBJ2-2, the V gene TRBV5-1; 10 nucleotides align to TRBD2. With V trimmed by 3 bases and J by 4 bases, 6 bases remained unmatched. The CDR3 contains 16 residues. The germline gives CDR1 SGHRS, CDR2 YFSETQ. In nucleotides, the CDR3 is TGCGCCAGCAGCTCCCAAGCGGGAGGGTTCACCGGGGAGCTGTTTTTT. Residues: CASSSQAGGFTGELFF.

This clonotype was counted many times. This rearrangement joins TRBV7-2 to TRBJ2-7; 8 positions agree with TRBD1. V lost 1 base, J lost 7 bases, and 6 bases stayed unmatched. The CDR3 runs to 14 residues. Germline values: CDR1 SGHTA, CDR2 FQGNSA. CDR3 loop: CASSLGTGTGEQYF. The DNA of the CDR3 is TGTGCCAGCAGCTTAGGGACAGGGACGGGAGAGCAGTACTTC. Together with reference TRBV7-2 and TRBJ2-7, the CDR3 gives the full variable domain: GAGVSQSPSNKVTEKGKDVELRCDPISGHTALYWYRQSLGQGLEFLIYFQGNSAPDKSGLPSDRFSAERTGGSVSTLTIQRTQQEDSAVYLCASSLGTGTGEQYFGPGTRLTVT.

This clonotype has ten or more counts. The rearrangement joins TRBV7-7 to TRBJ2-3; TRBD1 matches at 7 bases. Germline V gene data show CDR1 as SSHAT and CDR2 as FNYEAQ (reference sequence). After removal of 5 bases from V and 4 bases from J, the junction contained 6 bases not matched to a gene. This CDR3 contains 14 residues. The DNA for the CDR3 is TGTGCCAGCAGCCCACGACAGGGCTCAGATACGCAGTATTTT. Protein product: CASSPRQGSDTQYF.